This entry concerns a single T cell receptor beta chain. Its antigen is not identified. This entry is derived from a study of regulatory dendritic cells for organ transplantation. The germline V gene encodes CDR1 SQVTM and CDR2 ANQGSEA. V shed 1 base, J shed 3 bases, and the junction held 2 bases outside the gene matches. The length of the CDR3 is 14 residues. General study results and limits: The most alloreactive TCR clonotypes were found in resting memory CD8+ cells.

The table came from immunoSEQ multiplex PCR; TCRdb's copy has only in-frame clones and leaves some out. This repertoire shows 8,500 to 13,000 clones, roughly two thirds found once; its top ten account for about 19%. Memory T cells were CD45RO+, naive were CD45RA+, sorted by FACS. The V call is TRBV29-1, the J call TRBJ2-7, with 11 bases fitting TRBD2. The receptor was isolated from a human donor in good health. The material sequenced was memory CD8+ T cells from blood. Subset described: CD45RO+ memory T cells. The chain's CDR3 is CSVEVGTSGYEQYF. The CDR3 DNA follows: TGCAGCGTTGAAGTAGGGACTAGCGGCTACGAGCAGTACTTC.